This TCR beta chain was sequenced during a study of blood T cells in healthy people across ages. This clonotype was counted a few times. Germline V gene data show CDR1 as SNHLY and CDR2 as FYNNEI. The CDR3 consists of 15 residues. Trimming shortened V by 2 bases and J by 4 bases, and 12 bases separated the two germline ends. A second PCR, run for about 7 to 11 cycles, used a sample-barcoded 5' primer plus a J-beta primer mix. TCRdb called the 5' RACE reads again in MiXCR, with one record for every CDR3 protein. The table has about 570,000 distinct CDR3 sequences, 27% seen once. The data were also submitted as part of a second study, on T cells of mothers and their children. That paper adds: Not a single persistent microchimeric T cell clone was detected.

This clonotype originated in a boy under 10 years old in good health. The sequencing input was blood. The V call is TRBV2, the J call TRBJ2-4; TRBD1 is a possible D gene (5 bases). CDR3 in amino acids: CASSETGYSKNIQYF. The CDR3, as DNA: TGTGCCAGCAGTGAAACAGGATATTCAAAAAACATTCAGTACTTC.